These 4 T cell receptor beta chains were sequenced from one sample in a study of blood T cell repertoires in COVID-19. TCRdb's table, derived via immunoSEQ multiplex PCR, lists solely in-frame clones and lacks some. This sample has 150,000 to 200,000 clones, with 70% to 90% found just once. The material sequenced was peripheral blood. The receptors derive from a man in his sixties who had recovered from COVID-19.

This chain joins TRBV7-3 and TRBJ1-1; D might be TRBD1 (6 bases). There are 14 residues in the CDR3. CDR1 and CDR2 (germline): SGHTA, FQGTGA. V was cut by 6 bases and J by 1 base, with 12 bases left in between. The CDR3 DNA reads TGTGCCAGCAGTCAACAGGGAACGAACACTGAAGCTTTCTTT. It yields the protein CASSQQGTNTEAFF.

The rearrangement uses TRBV2 and TRBJ1-1; a possible D gene is TRBD1 (5 bases). Trimming pared 8 bases from V and 1 base from J, leaving 14 bases between. This CDR3 region has 14 residues. Germline V lookup: CDR1 SNHLY, CDR2 FYNNEI. The CDR3 region is CASGGGSSNTEAFF. The CDR3 DNA reads as TGTGCCAGCGGGGGAGGTAGCTCGAACACTGAAGCTTTCTTT.

This chain uses TRBV6-5 with TRBJ2-7; D perhaps matches TRBD1 (5 bases). The length of the CDR3 is 14 residues. Trimming cost V 1 base and J 3 bases, with 10 bases left between them. Germline V gene data show CDR1 as MNHEY and CDR2 as SVGAGI. This CDR3 reads CASSYLSGNYEQYF. In nucleotides, the CDR3 is TGTGCCAGCAGTTACTTGTCAGGGAACTACGAGCAGTACTTC.

This chain links TRBV27 with TRBJ2-7; D possibly corresponds to TRBD1 (6 bases). CDR3 length: 13 amino acids. Germline-derived CDR1 and CDR2 are MNHEY and SMNVEV (reference sequence). Deletions cut 5 bases from V and 4 bases from J, with 12 bases between. This CDR3 reads CASSPRTAYEQYF. The DNA of the CDR3 is TGTGCCAGCAGTCCTCGGACAGCATACGAGCAGTACTTC.